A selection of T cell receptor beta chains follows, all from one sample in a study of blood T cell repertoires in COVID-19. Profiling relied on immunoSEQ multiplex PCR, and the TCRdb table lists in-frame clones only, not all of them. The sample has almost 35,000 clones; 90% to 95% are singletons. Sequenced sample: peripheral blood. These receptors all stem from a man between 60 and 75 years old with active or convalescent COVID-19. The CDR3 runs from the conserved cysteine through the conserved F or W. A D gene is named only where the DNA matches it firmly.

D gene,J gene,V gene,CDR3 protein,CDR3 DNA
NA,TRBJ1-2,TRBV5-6,CASSNTGIYGYTF,TGTGCCAGCAGCAATACAGGAATCTATGGCTACACCTTC
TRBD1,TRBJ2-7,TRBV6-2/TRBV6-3,CASSWPRTGSYEQYF,TGTGCCAGCAGTTGGCCCCGGACAGGTTCCTACGAGCAGTACTTC
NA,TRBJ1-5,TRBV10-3,CAISERGRGSNQPQHF,TGTGCCATCAGTGAGAGGGGGAGGGGAAGCAATCAGCCCCAGCATTTT
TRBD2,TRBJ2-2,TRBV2,CASNSGRKIGELFF,TGTGCCAGCAATAGCGGGAGAAAGATCGGGGAGCTGTTTTTT
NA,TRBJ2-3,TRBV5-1,CASSLAWQSTDTQYF,TGCGCCAGCAGCTTGGCTTGGCAGAGCACAGATACGCAGTATTTT
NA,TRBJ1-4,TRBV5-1,CASSLAGGPAVNEKLFF,TGCGCCAGCAGCTTGGCCGGCGGGCCCGCCGTGAATGAAAAACTGTTTTTT
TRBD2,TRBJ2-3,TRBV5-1,CASSFSGGGTDTQYF,TGCGCCAGCAGCTTTTCAGGCGGGGGGACAGATACGCAGTATTTT
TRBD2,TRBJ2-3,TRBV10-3,CATHPGLASGTDTQYF,TGTGCCACCCACCCGGGACTAGCGAGCGGCACAGATACGCAGTATTTT
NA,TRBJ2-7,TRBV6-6,CASMDSRVPGHYEQYF,TGTGCCAGCATGGACTCCCGGGTCCCGGGCCACTACGAGCAGTACTTC
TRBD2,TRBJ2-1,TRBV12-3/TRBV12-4,CASRLSTSDEQFF,TGTGCCAGCAGGCTCTCAACTAGCGATGAGCAGTTCTTC
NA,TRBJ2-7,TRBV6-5,CASRTSGYEQYF,TGTGCCAGCAGGACTTCGGGCTACGAGCAGTACTTC
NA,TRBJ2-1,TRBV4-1,CASSQVLRGPEQFF,TGCGCCAGCAGCCAAGTTTTGCGGGGACCTGAGCAGTTCTTC
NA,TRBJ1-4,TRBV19,CASSPRTATNEKLFF,TGTGCCAGTAGTCCCCGGACTGCAACTAATGAAAAACTGTTTTTT